Listed here are 20 T cell receptor beta chains from one sample, sequenced in a study of tumor-infiltrating lymphocytes in primary liver carcinoma. The source material, 20-30 mg of unsorted bulk tissue, was used to co-extract RNA and DNA. The authors made TCR beta cDNA from approximately 500 ng total RNA with a constant-region primer. Researchers made the TCR beta libraries by running three nested multiplex PCR rounds with slightly modified ARM-PCR. TRBV1-TRBV30 forward and Cbeta reverse primers drove the first two approximately 11-cycle rounds. TCRdb processed the multiplex PCR reads anew with MiXCR; each CDR3 protein has one entry. The table records 90,000 to 100,000 distinct CDR3 sequences, over 55% of them present only once. The sequencing input was liver tumor tissue from sampling region 5. The subset is: tumor region T5, tumor centre. The receptors were gathered from a woman between 55 and 75 years old with primary liver carcinoma and hepatitis B virus infection.

This clonotype rates as medium-sized. The J gene is TRBJ2-1, the V gene TRBV11-1; 7 bases map to TRBD2. Germline V gives CDR1 SGHAT, CDR2 FQDESV (reference sequence). The CDR3 has 17 amino acids. The trim removed 8 bases at V and 4 bases at J, leaving 17 bases unmatched. The CDR3 here is CASRLGWAGAGYNEQFF. The DNA for the CDR3 is TGTGCCAGCCGATTAGGATGGGCGGGAGCGGGGTACAATGAGCAGTTCTTC.

As for this clonotype: The CDR3 does not end in the conserved phenylalanine or tryptophan, so this is likely a read error. The chain couples TRBV29-1 to TRBJ2-7; D unclear. This CDR3 spans 12 amino acids. Trimming cost V 4 bases and J 1 base, with 8 bases left between them. CDR1 is SQVTM and CDR2 is ANQGSEA in the germline V gene. CDR3 nucleotide sequence: TGCAGCGTTGCCCTAGGGTCCTACGAGCAGTACATC. Translation gives CSVALGSYEQYI.

This clonotype was found many times. The rearrangement links TRBV21-1 to TRBJ2-1; TRBD2, the D gene given by the table, was not confirmed from the DNA. TRBV21-1 is a known pseudogene. This CDR3 is 17 amino acids long. CDR3: CASSRVPYPPGENEQFF. As DNA, the CDR3 is TGTGCCAGCAGCAGAGTTCCGTATCCTCCTGGAGAGAATGAGCAGTTCTTC.

Notes on this clonotype: Since no conserved phenylalanine or tryptophan closes the CDR3, a read error is the likely cause. The limits of the CDR3 on the DNA are not certain, so only TCRdb's listed CDR3 is given. CDR3 in amino acids: CSIFRSGLETQYS. The chain links TRBV29-1 to TRBJ2-5. Ends included, the CDR3 has 13 residues. Germline V gene lookup returns CDR1 SQVTM and CDR2 ANQGSEA.

The chain uses TRBV19 and TRBJ2-5; D is unresolved. V was pared by 3 bases and J by 2 bases, with 13 bases between. This CDR3 has 15 amino acids. Germline V gene data show CDR1 as LNHDA and CDR2 as SQIVND (reference sequence). The CDR3 nucleotides read TGTGCCAGTAGTATGGGATCATGGGTTCAAGAGACCCAGTACTTC. It is translated as CASSMGSWVQETQYF.

This clonotype was detected only a few times. A much larger clonotype is one base distant, so this may be a read error. The V gene is TRBV4-2, the J gene TRBJ1-1; D is ambiguous. The length of the CDR3 is 15 residues. CDR1 and CDR2 from the germline V gene are LGHNA and YNFKEQ. The CDR3 DNA is TGTGCCAGCAGCCAAGAAGAGGGTTTGGGCACTGAAGCTTCCTTT. Its protein is CASSQEEGLGTEASF.

This clonotype was counted many times. CDR3 residues: CASSQTGREQYF. In DNA, the CDR3 is TGTGCCAGCAGCCAAACAGGGCGCGAGCAGTACTTC. The chain uses TRBV16 and TRBJ2-7; D perhaps matches TRBD1 (6 bases). V was cut by 2 bases and J by 6 bases, with 8 bases left in between. Germline-derived CDR1 and CDR2 are KGHSY and FQNENV. The CDR3 is 12 amino acids.

Comment on this clonotype: This sequence may be a read error, since a much larger clone differs from it by one base. The V call is TRBV28, the J call TRBJ1-2; D uncertain. The CDR3 has 13 amino acids. Germline loops: CDR1 MDHEN, CDR2 SYDVKM. The CDR3 reads CTSTPLGSYGYTF. CDR3 DNA sequence: TGTACCAGCACCCCCTTGGGTTCCTATGGCTACACCTTC.

The chain links TRBV20-1 to TRBJ2-7, with unresolved D. CDR1 DFQATT and CDR2 SNEGSKA come from the germline V gene (reference sequence). The germline V and J ends were trimmed by 0 bases and 1 base, with 7 bases remaining between them. CDR3 length: 13 residues. The CDR3 protein is CSARESNSYEQYF. CDR3 in DNA: TGCAGTGCTAGAGAGTCGAATTCCTACGAGCAGTACTTC.

In this sample, this clonotype turned up once. An end of the junction differs from the germline gene, which may be a read error. This chain links TRBV11-3 with TRBJ2-5; no clear D. The germline CDR1 and CDR2 sequences are SGHNT and YENEEA. This CDR3 has 14 amino acids. CDR3 sequence reads: CVSSLDGSQETQYF. The CDR3 nucleotides are TGTGTCAGCAGCTTAGATGGATCCCAAGAGACCCAGTATTTC.

With respect to this clonotype: This may come from a read error, since a much larger clone is one base off. It is likely a read error, because the conserved phenylalanine at the end of the CDR3 is missing. The rearrangement links TRBV5-4 to TRBJ2-5, with D possibly being TRBD1 or TRBD2 (5 bases each). The CDR3 runs 15 residues. With 0 bases removed from V and 0 bases from J, the gap between germline ends came to 9 bases. CDR1 SGHNT and CDR2 YYREEE come from the germline V gene (reference sequence). CDR3 DNA sequence: TGTGCCAGCAGCTTGGCGGGGCCGTACCAAGAGACCCAGTACTCC. Protein sequence: CASSLAGPYQETQYS.

The chain uses TRBV29-1 and TRBJ2-3; the D gene is possibly TRBD2 (5 bases). V shed 4 bases and J shed 4 bases, with 18 bases lying between them. Germline CDR1 reads SQVTM; CDR2 reads ANQGSEA. The CDR3 has 15 residues. CDR3 DNA sequence: TGCAGCGTTGCGCCTAGAGGTGGGAGTGCAGATACGCAGTATTTT. This gives the protein CSVAPRGGSADTQYF.

Concerning this clonotype: This may be a read error, as it is one base from a much larger clone. V gene TRBV7-9 combines with J gene TRBJ2-7, with TRBD1 matching 8 bases. Germline V CDR1 and CDR2: SEHNR, FQNEAQ (reference sequence). There are 12 residues in the CDR3. V gave up 8 bases and J gave up 5 bases; unmatched junction bases: 5. CDR3: CASVQGANEQYF. The CDR3 nucleotides are TGTGCCAGCGTTCAGGGGGCTAACGAGCAGTACTTC. The whole variable domain, filled in from reference TRBV7-9 and TRBJ2-7, reads DTGVSQNPRHKITKRGQNVTFRCDPISEHNRLYWYRQTLGQGPEFLTYFQNEAQLEKSRLLSDRFSAERPKGSFSTLEIQRTEQGDSAMYLCASVQGANEQYFGPGTRLTVT.

The sample holds one count of this clonotype. One end of the junction is discordant with germline, which a read error may explain. This chain uses TRBV4-1 with TRBJ1-1, with TRBD1 identical over 8 bases. The CDR3 is 18 residues long. CDR1 is MGHRA and CDR2 is YSYEKL in the germline V gene. The CDR3, as DNA: TGCGCCAGCAGCCAAGATGGGCAGGGGGCGAGAGTGGACACTGACGCTTTCTTT. Protein sequence: CASSQDGQGARVDTDAFF.

As concerns this clonotype: The junction and the germline gene differ at one end; a read error may be behind it. This rearrangement joins TRBV5-1 to TRBJ2-1; D is uncertain. CDR3 length: 14 residues. The germline V gene encodes CDR1 SGHRS and CDR2 YFSETQ. This CDR3 is CASSLNSLDNERFF. CDR3 nucleotides: TGCGCCAGCAGCTTGAATAGCCTCGACAATGAGCGGTTCTTC.

For this clonotype: The CDR3 carries no conserved terminal phenylalanine or tryptophan, so it likely arises from a read error. V is TRBV11-2 and J is TRBJ2-3; 8 positions match TRBD2. V shed 4 bases and J 4 bases; nucleotides not matched to a gene: 7. Looked up from germline, CDR1 is SGHAT and CDR2 is FQNNGV. CDR3 length: 15 amino acids. CDR3 region: CASSSGLAGPDTQYL. CDR3 DNA sequence: TGTGCCAGCAGCTCCGGACTAGCAGGACCAGATACGCAGTATTTA.

Details on this clonotype: A much larger clone sits a single nucleotide away, making a read error possible. V gene TRBV28 combines with J gene TRBJ1-5; D not certain. The V and J ends lost 5 bases and 4 bases respectively, with 15 bases between them. The germline gives CDR1 MDHEN, CDR2 SYDVKM. This CDR3 has 15 amino acids. The CDR3 DNA sequence: TGTGCCAGCAGTCTTCTTGAGTGGGGAAATCAGCCCCAGCATTTT. Residues: CASSLLEWGNQPQHF. Full variable domain (missing parts from reference TRBV28 and TRBJ1-5): DVKVTQSSRYLVKRTGEKVFLECVQDMDHENMFWYRQDPGLGLRLIYFSYDVKMKEKGDIPEGYSVSREKKERFSLILESASTNQTSMYLCASSLLEWGNQPQHFGDGTRLSIL.

On this clonotype: Because it lacks the conserved phenylalanine or tryptophan at the end, this CDR3 is likely a read error. V is TRBV11-2 and J is TRBJ2-2, with D perhaps TRBD2 (6 bases). Germline lookup yields CDR1 SGHAT and CDR2 FQNNGV. The CDR3 contains 17 residues. Here the CDR3 reads CASSLVGGARNTRELFL. The CDR3 region has the DNA TGTGCCAGCAGCTTAGTGGGGGGAGCGAGGAACACCAGGGAGCTGTTTCTT.

About this clonotype: The CDR3 end shows no conserved phenylalanine or tryptophan, and so a read error is likely. The J gene is TRBJ1-1, the V gene TRBV4-2, with D unclear. The CDR3 has 15 amino acids. Germline CDR1 LGHNA, CDR2 YNFKEQ. The ends were cut back, 0 bases at V and 4 bases at J, with 12 bases in the middle. In nucleotides, the CDR3 is TGTGCCAGCAGCCAAGAGGAGGGTTTGGGCACTGAAGCTTTCTAT. This sequence encodes CASSQEEGLGTEAFY.

Details on this clonotype: This CDR3 fails to terminate in the conserved phenylalanine or tryptophan, so it likely reflects a read error. CDR3 in DNA: TGTGCCAGCAGTTTATCCAGATACGAGCAGTACATC. This encodes CASSLSRYEQYI. J is TRBJ2-7 and V is TRBV12-3 or TRBV12-4, with unresolved D. The CDR3 has 12 residues. V was trimmed by 2 bases and J by 4 bases, leaving 6 bases between them.